The 9 T cell receptor beta chains below come from one sample, sequenced in a study of blood T cell repertoires in COVID-19. Profiling relied on immunoSEQ multiplex PCR, and the TCRdb table lists in-frame clones only, not all of them. The data hold some 250,000 clones, with less than 90% observed a single time. Sequencing input: peripheral blood. These receptors all come from a man aged 60 to 69 with acute or convalescent COVID-19.

This clone has more than one count but fewer than ten. This chain joins TRBV20-1 and TRBJ1-2, with D perhaps matching TRBD1 (5 bases). Germline V lookup: CDR1 DFQATT, CDR2 SNEGSKA (reference sequence). Trimming stripped 3 bases from V and 5 bases from J, with 13 bases between. This CDR3 has 13 residues. CDR3 sequence reads: CSASGRGEYGYTF. The CDR3 bases are TGCAGTGCTAGTGGGAGGGGCGAGTATGGCTACACCTTC.

The V call is TRBV11-1, the J call TRBJ1-2; D gene ambiguous. The CDR3 contains 16 residues. Per the germline V gene, CDR1 is SGHAT and CDR2 is FQDESV (reference sequence). The V and J ends lost 5 bases and 0 bases respectively, with 16 bases between them. For the CDR3, the DNA is TGTGCCAGCAGCCCTTACGGACGGGAAGCTAACTATGGCTACACCTTC. Its translation is CASSPYGREANYGYTF.

This clone has just a few counts. The rearrangement uses TRBV9 and TRBJ2-2, with 11 bases fitting TRBD1. This CDR3 spans 17 amino acids. Germline values: CDR1 SGDLS, CDR2 YYNGEE. V dropped 3 bases and J dropped 0; count of bases not matched to a gene: 4. The CDR3 loop is CASSGRTGGSNTGELFF. CDR3 coding DNA: TGTGCCAGCAGCGGACGGACAGGGGGCTCGAACACCGGGGAGCTGTTTTTT.

The chain employs TRBV7-9 and TRBJ1-4; D is unresolved. Germline CDR1 is SEHNR and CDR2 is FQNEAQ (reference sequence). The CDR3 spans 13 residues. Trimming took 10 bases from V and 3 from J, leaving 12 bases between them. In DNA, the CDR3 is TGTGCCACCACGACGGAGGCTAATGAAAAACTGTTTTTT. This gives the protein CATTTEANEKLFF.

This clone was detected only once. This chain connects TRBV4-3 to TRBJ2-4, with D tentatively TRBD2 (5 bases). The V end was cut by 3 bases, the J end by 6 bases, with 18 bases between. The CDR3 spans 16 residues. Per the germline V gene, CDR1 is LGHNA and CDR2 is YSLEER. CDR3 nucleotide sequence: TGCGCCAGCAGCCAGAACTCCGGGAACTCGGGAAACATTCAGTACTTC. Protein product: CASSQNSGNSGNIQYF.

The rearrangement joins TRBV7-6 to TRBJ1-6; D is undetermined. Trimming left V 4 bases short and J 9 bases short, with 16 bases between. CDR3 length equals 15 residues. Germline CDR1 is SGHVS and CDR2 is FNYEAQ. The CDR3 reads CASSSAGEGSSPLHF. Written as DNA, the CDR3 is TGTGCCAGCAGCTCGGCGGGAGAGGGATCTTCACCCCTCCACTTT.

The chain is built from TRBV19 and TRBJ2-2, with D possibly matching TRBD2 (7 bases). Germline V gene sequence: CDR1 LNHDA, CDR2 SQIVND (reference sequence). The ends were cut back, 4 bases at V and 9 bases at J, with 18 bases in the middle. The CDR3 covers 15 residues. CDR3 coding DNA: TGTGCCAGTAGTAGGGGGGGCCCGAGGTCCCGGGAGCTGTTTTTT. Protein: CASSRGGPRSRELFF.

The chain recombines TRBV28 with TRBJ1-1; 9 nucleotides match TRBD1. Germline V gives CDR1 MDHEN, CDR2 SYDVKM. This CDR3 region has 16 residues. Germline trimming cut 3 bases from V and 0 bases from J; bases unmatched to any gene: 5. CDR3 sequence reads: CASSFQGQGLNTEAFF. The CDR3 nucleotides are TGTGCCAGCAGTTTCCAGGGACAGGGCCTGAACACTGAAGCTTTCTTT.

V and J are TRBV6-2 or TRBV6-3 and TRBJ2-5; 13 nucleotides line up with TRBD2. The V gene's germline CDR1 is MNHEY and CDR2 SVGEGT. The CDR3 is 17 amino acids. The junction had 6 bases not matched to a gene; V was cut back by 0 bases and J by 5 bases. CDR3 bases: TGTGCCAGCAGTTACTCCGGACTAGCGGGAGAGATGGAGACCCAGTACTTC. Translating it yields CASSYSGLAGEMETQYF.